A single sample gave rise to the 13 T cell receptor beta chains below, sequenced in a study of shared clonotypes between healthy human individuals. Data came from immunoSEQ multiplex PCR; TCRdb stores just in-frame clones and leaves some out. The repertoire holds fewer than 650,000 clones, with about three quarters as singletons. The sequencing input was PBMCs. Source of these receptors: a woman between 40 and 55 years old in good health. Some clones in this sample may be carry-over from other donors' samples.

This clone was seen repeatedly, ten times or more. This chain joins TRBV27 and TRBJ2-1; D remains unclear. The CDR3 has 13 amino acids. Germline assignment: CDR1 MNHEY and CDR2 SMNVEV (reference sequence). The germline V and J ends were trimmed by 3 bases and 8 bases, with 11 bases remaining between them. CDR3 bases: TGTGCCAGCAGTTTGTGGTCATCGGATGAGCAGTTCTTC. This sequence encodes CASSLWSSDEQFF.

The chain employs TRBV13 and TRBJ2-5, with 10 bases fitting TRBD1. V gave up 2 bases and J gave up 5 bases; unmatched junction bases: 5. Germline V lookup: CDR1 PRHDT, CDR2 FYEKMQ (reference sequence). The CDR3 is 15 residues long. The CDR3 DNA reads TGTGCCAGCAGCTTATGGACAGGGGGGAGGGAGACCCAGTACTTC. Protein sequence: CASSLWTGGRETQYF.

In this sample, this clone turned up once. This chain joins TRBV5-5 and TRBJ2-7, with D possibly TRBD1 on 6 matching bases. This CDR3 contains 16 residues. Germline CDR1 and CDR2: SGHKS and YYEKEE (reference sequence). The V end lost 0 bases, the J end lost 1 base, and 14 bases lay between the germline ends. DNA of the CDR3: TGTGCCAGCAGCTTGGGGACAGTCAGATTATCCTACGAGCAGTACTTC. Residues: CASSLGTVRLSYEQYF.

The V and J genes are TRBV29-1 and TRBJ1-1; D not certain. This CDR3 region has 17 residues. The V gene lost 1 base and the J gene lost 5 bases, with 23 bases spanning the gap. Germline CDR1 reads SQVTM; CDR2 reads ANQGSEA. CDR3 bases: TGCAGCGTTGAAGTAACGGGGAAGCAAGGAGGGATGACTGAAGCTTTCTTT. Residues: CSVEVTGKQGGMTEAFF.

The CDR3 region is CASKDSNYGYTF. In nucleotides, the CDR3 is TGTGCCAGCAAAGACAGTAACTATGGCTACACCTTC. This chain uses TRBV2 with TRBJ1-2; D may be TRBD1 (5 bases). The CDR3 consists of 12 residues. Trimming left V 7 bases short and J 1 base short, with 7 bases between. Germline V lookup: CDR1 SNHLY, CDR2 FYNNEI.

The V gene is TRBV27, the J gene TRBJ2-5, with no clear D. Per germline, CDR1 MNHEY and CDR2 SMNVEV (reference sequence). Trimming removed 5 bases at V and 5 bases at J, with 18 bases between. This CDR3 region has 15 residues. CDR3 in DNA: TGTGCCAGCAGTCGATTCTCAGGTGTTCGTGAGACCCAGTACTTC. The encoded protein is CASSRFSGVRETQYF.

The chain combines TRBV29-1 with TRBJ2-2; D is uncertain. Trimming removed 4 bases from V and 4 bases from J, with 16 bases in between. Germline loops: CDR1 SQVTM, CDR2 ANQGSEA. CDR3 size: 15 residues. CDR3 loop: CSVGSTSRGTGELFF. The CDR3 region has the DNA TGCAGCGTTGGATCGACATCCCGAGGCACCGGGGAGCTGTTTTTT.

The chain carries TRBV4-2 and TRBJ1-4, with D possibly TRBD1 on 5 matching bases. The germline V gene encodes CDR1 LGHNA and CDR2 YNFKEQ. The CDR3 has 16 residues. V dropped 4 bases and J dropped 3 bases, with 15 bases sitting between them. CDR3 DNA sequence: TGTGCCAGCAGCCTCGGACACCGGCGGGCTAATGAAAAACTGTTTTTT. It yields the protein CASSLGHRRANEKLFF.

The rearrangement uses TRBV7-6 and TRBJ2-3, with unresolved D. Germline assignment: CDR1 SGHVS and CDR2 FNYEAQ. This CDR3 is 15 amino acids long. Trimming took 5 bases from V and 5 from J, leaving 17 bases between them. The CDR3 sequence: CASSLLIQKRDTQYF. Here the CDR3 DNA reads TGTGCCAGCAGCCTACTGATTCAGAAGCGAGATACGCAGTATTTT.

V usage is TRBV20-1 and J usage is TRBJ1-1, with D tentatively TRBD1 (6 bases). Germline V CDR1 and CDR2: DFQATT, SNEGSKA (reference sequence). This CDR3 has 10 residues. CDR3 amino acids: CRLGGTEAFF. The DNA for the CDR3 is TGCAGGCTAGGGGGCACTGAAGCTTTCTTT.

The chain carries TRBV10-3 and TRBJ2-3; D possibly corresponds to TRBD2 (6 bases). Trimming left V 4 bases short and J 0 bases short, with 14 bases between. This CDR3 is 16 amino acids long. The germline CDR1 and CDR2 sequences are ENHRY and SYGVKD. The CDR3 nucleotides are TGTGCCATCAGTGGGCGGGACCTGCCCAGCACAGATACGCAGTATTTT. Protein product: CAISGRDLPSTDTQYF.

V gene TRBV7-9 combines with J gene TRBJ2-3; either TRBD1 or TRBD2 may fit D (6 bases each). This CDR3 spans 16 amino acids. Germline V gene data show CDR1 as SEHNR and CDR2 as FQNEAQ (reference sequence). The V end lost 5 bases, the J end lost 3 bases, and 18 bases lay between the germline ends. This CDR3 is CASSPSRGRATDTQYF. Here the CDR3 DNA reads TGTGCCAGCAGCCCCTCACGGGGGCGCGCGACAGATACGCAGTATTTT.

The V and J genes are TRBV5-1 and TRBJ2-2; D possibly corresponds to TRBD2 (5 bases). Germline lookup yields CDR1 SGHRS and CDR2 YFSETQ. V lost 0 bases and J 1 base, leaving 10 bases between the germline ends. CDR3 length: 16 residues. CDR3 in DNA: TGCGCCAGCAGCTTGGCCCCAGGAGGGAACACCGGGGAGCTGTTTTTT. Its protein is CASSLAPGGNTGELFF.